These 28 T cell receptor beta chains share one sample of origin, sequenced in a study of blood T cell repertoires in COVID-19. Libraries were prepared by immunoSEQ multiplex PCR; TCRdb keeps only in-frame clonotypes and omits some of them. The repertoire includes about 59,000 clones, approximately 82% of them detected once, and approximately 3.5% sits in the top ten. The specimen was peripheral blood. All receptors derive from a woman over 75 with acute or convalescent COVID-19.

The chain joins TRBV28 to TRBJ2-7; 11 bases match TRBD1. Germline CDR1 MDHEN, CDR2 SYDVKM. The V segment lost 2 bases and the J segment 4 bases; nucleotides outside the gene matches: 7. The CDR3 runs 16 residues. The CDR3 is CASSLRRTGGVYEQYF. CDR3 in DNA: TGTGCCAGCAGTTTACGGCGGACAGGGGGCGTTTACGAGCAGTACTTC. Complete variable domain (other parts from reference TRBV28 and TRBJ2-7): DVKVTQSSRYLVKRTGEKVFLECVQDMDHENMFWYRQDPGLGLRLIYFSYDVKMKEKGDIPEGYSVSREKKERFSLILESASTNQTSMYLCASSLRRTGGVYEQYFGPGTRLTVT.

This chain connects TRBV7-8 to TRBJ2-7; D not certain. Trimming pared 3 bases from V and 5 bases from J, leaving 11 bases between. The CDR3 is 13 amino acids. Germline CDR1 is SGHVS and CDR2 is FQNEAQ. This chain's CDR3 is CASSLGRPDEQYF. The CDR3 nucleotides read TGTGCCAGCAGCTTGGGCAGACCGGACGAGCAGTACTTC.

This rearrangement joins TRBV6-5 to TRBJ1-3; D is uncertain. V lost 6 bases and J lost 4, with 16 bases in between. The CDR3 is 15 residues long. CDR1 and CDR2 from the germline V gene are MNHEY and SVGAGI. CDR3 coding DNA: TGTGCCAGCAGCTCTACCAGGACTAGGGGAAACACCATATATTTT. It yields the protein CASSSTRTRGNTIYF.

This chain joins TRBV5-1 and TRBJ2-1; possibly TRBD2 for D (6 bases). This CDR3 comprises 16 residues. Trimming stripped 0 bases from V and 7 bases from J, with 17 bases between. Germline V lookup: CDR1 SGHRS, CDR2 YFSETQ. The CDR3: CASSLDGGGKFNEQFF. In DNA form, the CDR3 reads TGCGCCAGCAGCTTGGATGGGGGAGGTAAATTTAATGAGCAGTTCTTC.

This clone was seen just once. This rearrangement joins TRBV7-3 to TRBJ2-2; D not resolved. Trimming cost V 5 bases and J 1 base, with 11 bases left between them. CDR3 length equals 15 residues. The germline CDR1 and CDR2 sequences are SGHTA and FQGTGA. CDR3 loop: CASSPSRLNTGELFF. CDR3 DNA: TGTGCCAGCAGCCCGAGCAGACTGAACACCGGGGAGCTGTTTTTT.

This chain links TRBV28 with TRBJ2-1, with 16 bases aligning to TRBD2. The length of the CDR3 is 16 residues. The germline CDR1 and CDR2 sequences are MDHEN and SYDVKM. Unmatched junction bases numbered 11, after V lost 8 bases and J lost 10 bases. CDR3 loop: CASALGGTSGRAEQFF. As DNA, the CDR3 is TGTGCCAGCGCTCTGGGGGGGACTAGCGGGAGGGCCGAGCAGTTCTTC.

The chain links TRBV2 to TRBJ1-5; D may be TRBD1 (5 bases). Deletions cut 0 bases from V and 6 bases from J, with 12 bases between. Germline CDR1 reads SNHLY; CDR2 reads FYNNEI. This CDR3 region has 15 residues. CDR3 in amino acids: CASSEAQWGGQPQHF. The CDR3 DNA sequence: TGTGCCAGCAGTGAAGCTCAATGGGGGGGTCAGCCCCAGCATTTT.

V is TRBV7-9 and J is TRBJ2-7, with 10 bases identical to TRBD1. Germline V gene data show CDR1 as SEHNR and CDR2 as FQNEAQ (reference sequence). J gave up 5 bases and V 7 bases, and 8 bases lay outside the gene matches. The CDR3 runs to 14 residues. This CDR3 reads CASNKGQGIHEQYF. For the CDR3, the DNA is TGTGCCAGCAACAAGGGACAGGGGATCCACGAGCAGTACTTC.

V gene TRBV5-4 combines with J gene TRBJ2-7; TRBD2 agrees at 10 bases. Trimming took 0 bases from V and 4 from J; bases not matched to a gene: 1. The CDR3 loop spans 14 amino acids. CDR1 SGHNT and CDR2 YYREEE come from the germline V gene (reference sequence). CDR3 amino acids: CASSLEREGYEQYF. DNA of the CDR3: TGTGCCAGCAGCTTGGAGCGGGAGGGGTACGAGCAGTACTTC.

The gene calls are TRBV27 and TRBJ2-7; possible D gene TRBD1, 5 bases. This CDR3 region has 15 residues. CDR1 MNHEY and CDR2 SMNVEV come from the germline V gene (reference sequence). V lost 2 bases to trimming and J lost 0 bases, with 11 bases between them. The CDR3 DNA is TGTGCCAGCAGTTTAGGGGCGGTTAGCTCCTACGAGCAGTACTTC. This translates into CASSLGAVSSYEQYF.

The gene calls are TRBV19 and TRBJ2-3, with 8 bases aligning to TRBD2. J was trimmed by 6 bases and V by 5 bases; bases with no gene match: 13. The CDR3 contains 16 residues. Germline CDR1 and CDR2: LNHDA and SQIVND (reference sequence). The CDR3 sequence: CASSAVEAGASDTQYF. As DNA, the CDR3 is TGTGCCAGTAGTGCGGTGGAAGCGGGGGCATCGGATACGCAGTATTTT.

J is TRBJ2-6 and V is TRBV9; 7 positions match TRBD2. The germline V gene encodes CDR1 SGDLS and CDR2 YYNGEE. This CDR3 comprises 18 residues. V was clipped by 3 bases and J by 0 bases; unmatched bases: 9. CDR3 sequence (DNA): TGTGCCAGCAGCGGGACCGGGACTACTTACTCTGGGGCCAACGTCCTGACTTTC. It encodes CASSGTGTTYSGANVLTF. Looking up the rest from reference TRBV9 and TRBJ2-6 gives the full variable domain: DSGVTQTPKHLITATGQRVTLRCSPRSGDLSVYWYQQSLDQGLQFLIQYYNGEERAKGNILERFSAQQFPDLHSELNLSSLELGDSALYFCASSGTGTTYSGANVLTFGAGSRLTVL.

V usage is TRBV5-1 and J usage is TRBJ2-1; D may be TRBD2 (5 bases). There are 12 residues in the CDR3. The V gene's germline CDR1 is SGHRS and CDR2 YFSETQ. V lost 1 base to trimming and J lost 10 bases, with 9 bases between them. The CDR3, as DNA: TGCGCCAGCAGCTTGTATAGCGCCGAGCAGTTCTTC. Translated: CASSLYSAEQFF.

This rearrangement joins TRBV15 to TRBJ1-6; no definite D call. CDR1 is LNHNV and CDR2 is YYDKDF in the germline V gene (reference sequence). V lost 1 base and J 8 bases, leaving 15 bases between the germline ends. The CDR3 sequence is 16 residues long. The CDR3 nucleotides are TGTGCCACCAGCAGAGGGATTACGGGTGTTGATTCACCCCTCCACTTT. Its translation: CATSRGITGVDSPLHF.

The chain combines TRBV5-1 with TRBJ2-3; 7 nucleotides match TRBD2. V was pared by 2 bases and J by 0 bases, with 3 bases of the junction left unmatched. CDR3 length equals 15 residues. Germline lookup yields CDR1 SGHRS and CDR2 YFSETQ. The DNA of the CDR3 is TGCGCCAGCAGCTTCGGCGGGAGTAGCACAGATACGCAGTATTTT. This codes for CASSFGGSSTDTQYF.

This chain connects TRBV27 to TRBJ2-7; the D gene is possibly TRBD1 (6 bases). The CDR3 contains 13 residues. Germline-derived CDR1 and CDR2 are MNHEY and SMNVEV (reference sequence). V was shortened by 6 bases and J by 5 bases, with 14 bases between the two germline ends. CDR3 amino acids: CASSPVGAHEQYF. Here the CDR3 DNA reads TGTGCCAGCAGCCCGGTGGGGGCGCACGAGCAGTACTTC.

This clone was found once. The chain carries TRBV12-3 or TRBV12-4 and TRBJ2-7; D call uncertain. This CDR3 has 12 residues. The V end lost 2 bases, the J end lost 1 base, and 3 bases lay between the germline ends. In DNA form, the CDR3 reads TGTGCCAGCAGTTTAACATCCTACGAGCAGTACTTC. Its translation is CASSLTSYEQYF.

This chain connects TRBV6-5 to TRBJ2-5; D remains ambiguous. With 4 bases removed from V and 1 base from J, the gap between germline ends came to 7 bases. Germline CDR1 reads MNHEY; CDR2 reads SVGAGI. CDR3 length: 13 residues. In DNA, the CDR3 is TGTGCCAGCAGTTCGTTAGTCCAAGAGACCCAGTACTTC. Translated: CASSSLVQETQYF.

The V and J genes are TRBV4-2 and TRBJ2-7; the match to TRBD2 covers 14 bases. Germline loops: CDR1 LGHNA, CDR2 YNFKEQ. V shed 1 base and J 4 bases; nucleotides not matched to a gene: 9. This CDR3 has 18 residues. CDR3 DNA: TGTGCCAGCAGCCAAGGGCTACGCGGGACTAGCGGGAGATACGAGCAGTACTTC. Encoded protein: CASSQGLRGTSGRYEQYF.

This clone occurred a few times. V is TRBV6-1 and J is TRBJ2-3; TRBD2 matches 7 bases. J was trimmed by 3 bases and V by 2 bases; bases with no gene match: 5. Germline loops: CDR1 MNHNS, CDR2 SASEGT. The CDR3 is made up of 15 amino acids. The CDR3 DNA follows: TGTGCCAGCAGTGAACTTACTAGCGCAACAGATACGCAGTATTTT. It codes for CASSELTSATDTQYF.

The rearrangement links TRBV18 to TRBJ2-7; D gene unclear. CDR1 and CDR2 (germline): KGHSH, LQKENI. The CDR3 is 14 residues long. V gave up 3 bases and J gave up 0 bases, with 9 bases separating them. The DNA for the CDR3 is TGTGCCAGCTCACCTCCGGGTCCCTCCTACGAGCAGTACTTC. It is translated as CASSPPGPSYEQYF.

This clone occurred a few times. The chain uses TRBV30 and TRBJ1-2, with a tentative D call TRBD1 (6 bases). Germline CDR1 and CDR2: GTSNPN and SVGIG (reference sequence). The germline V and J ends were trimmed by 0 bases and 7 bases, with 15 bases remaining between them. The CDR3 consists of 14 residues. DNA of the CDR3: TGTGCCTGGAGTGTACCTGAGACAGGTCGTGGCTACACCTTC. It specifies CAWSVPETGRGYTF. The whole variable domain, remainder taken from reference TRBV30 and TRBJ1-2, is SQTIHQWPATLVQPVGSPLSLECTVEGTSNPNLYWYRQAAGRGLQLLFYSVGIGQISSEVPQNLSASRPQDRQFILSSKKLLLSDSGFYLCAWSVPETGRGYTFGSGTRLTVV.

The chain couples TRBV6-5 to TRBJ1-1, with 9 bases that match TRBD1. After removal of 7 bases from V and 3 bases from J, the junction contained 6 bases not matched to a gene. Germline CDR1 reads MNHEY; CDR2 reads SVGAGI. The CDR3 is 14 amino acids. The CDR3, as DNA: TGTGCCAGCAAAGATGGACAGGGGCACACTGAAGCTTTCTTT. It is translated as CASKDGQGHTEAFF.

The chain's CDR3 is CASSSPYRGDGYTF. The CDR3 DNA follows: TGTGCCAGCAGTTCCCCGTACAGGGGGGATGGCTACACCTTC. This chain joins TRBV28 and TRBJ1-2, with 8 positions matching TRBD1. The V and J ends lost 4 bases and 6 bases, in that order; junction bases with no gene match: 7. This CDR3 is 14 amino acids long. Germline CDR1 reads MDHEN; CDR2 reads SYDVKM.

The chain carries TRBV28 and TRBJ1-5; 9 bases align to TRBD1. The trim removed 6 bases at V and 7 bases at J, leaving 7 bases unmatched. Germline V CDR1 and CDR2: MDHEN, SYDVKM. The CDR3 sequence is 14 residues long. CDR3 amino acids: CASSPGTGKQPQHF. The CDR3 DNA reads as TGTGCCAGCAGCCCCGGGACAGGGAAGCAGCCCCAGCATTTT.

The chain carries TRBV6-6 and TRBJ2-7, with 10 positions matching TRBD2. V lost 6 bases, J lost 3 bases, and 8 bases stayed unmatched. CDR1 is MNHNY and CDR2 is SVGAGI in the germline V gene (reference sequence). This CDR3 spans 15 amino acids. CDR3 coding DNA: TGTGCCAGCAGCCCGGGGCTAGCGGGGGTCTACGAGCAGTACTTC. It translates to CASSPGLAGVYEQYF.

V is TRBV6-4 and J is TRBJ1-5, with D perhaps TRBD1 (6 bases). The CDR3 totals 14 residues. CDR1 is MRHNA and CDR2 is SNTAGT in the germline V gene. V was clipped by 6 bases and J by 4 bases, with 13 bases between them. DNA for the CDR3: TGTGCCAGCAGCTACCGGGACAAGAATCAGCCCCAGCATTTT. Protein product: CASSYRDKNQPQHF.

The chain recombines TRBV24-1 with TRBJ2-7; TRBD2 matches at 13 bases. Germline CDR1 KGHDR, CDR2 SFDVKD. J gave up 3 bases and V 1 base, and 2 bases lay outside the gene matches. The CDR3 totals 16 residues. The CDR3 nucleotides read TGTGCCACCAGTGATTTAGGGACTAGCGGGATCTACGAGCAGTACTTC. Its protein is CATSDLGTSGIYEQYF.